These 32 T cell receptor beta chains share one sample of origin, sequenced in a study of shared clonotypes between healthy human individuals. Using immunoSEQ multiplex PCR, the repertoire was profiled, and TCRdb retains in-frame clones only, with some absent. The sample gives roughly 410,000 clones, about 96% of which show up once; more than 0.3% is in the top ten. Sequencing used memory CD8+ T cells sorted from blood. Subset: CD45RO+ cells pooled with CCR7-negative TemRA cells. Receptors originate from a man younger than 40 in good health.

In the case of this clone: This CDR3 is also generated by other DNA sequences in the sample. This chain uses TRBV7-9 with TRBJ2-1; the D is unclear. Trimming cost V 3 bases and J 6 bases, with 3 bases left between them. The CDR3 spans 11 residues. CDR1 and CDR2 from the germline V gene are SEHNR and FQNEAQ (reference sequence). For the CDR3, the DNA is TGTGCCAGCAGCTTTGGCAATGAGCAGTTCTTC. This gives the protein CASSFGNEQFF.

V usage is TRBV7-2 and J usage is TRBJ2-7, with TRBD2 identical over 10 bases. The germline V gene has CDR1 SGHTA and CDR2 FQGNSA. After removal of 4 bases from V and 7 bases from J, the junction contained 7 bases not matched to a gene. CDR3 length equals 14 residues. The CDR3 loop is CASSSVAGGGEQYF. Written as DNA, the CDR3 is TGTGCCAGCAGCTCCGTAGCGGGAGGCGGAGAGCAGTACTTC.

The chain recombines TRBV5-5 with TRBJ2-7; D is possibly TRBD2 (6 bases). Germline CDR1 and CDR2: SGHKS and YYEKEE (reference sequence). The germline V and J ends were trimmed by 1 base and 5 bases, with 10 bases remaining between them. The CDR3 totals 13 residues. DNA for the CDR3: TGTGCCAGCAGCTTGACTAGCTTCCACGAGCAGTACTTC. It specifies CASSLTSFHEQYF. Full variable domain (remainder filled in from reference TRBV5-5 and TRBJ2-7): DAGVTQSPTHLIKTRGQQVTLRCSPISGHKSVSWYQQVLGQGPQFIFQYYEKEERGRGNFPDRFSARQFPNYSSELNVNALLLGDSALYLCASSLTSFHEQYFGPGTRLTVT.

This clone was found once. The CDR3 region has the DNA TGTGCCAGCAGCGGGGCGGGGGCCCGATTAACTGAAGCTTTCTTT. Translated, it gives CASSGAGARLTEAFF. The chain is built from TRBV2 and TRBJ1-1; weak D call: TRBD1 (6 bases). Germline CDR1 is SNHLY and CDR2 is FYNNEI. Trimming removed 6 bases at V and 5 bases at J, with 19 bases between. This CDR3 is built from 15 residues. The full variable domain, rest sourced from reference TRBV2 and TRBJ1-1, is EPEVTQTPSHQVTQMGQEVILRCVPISNHLYFYWYRQILGQKVEFLVSFYNNEISEKSEIFDDQFSVERPDGSNFTLKIRSTKLEDSAMYFCASSGAGARLTEAFFGQGTRLTVV.

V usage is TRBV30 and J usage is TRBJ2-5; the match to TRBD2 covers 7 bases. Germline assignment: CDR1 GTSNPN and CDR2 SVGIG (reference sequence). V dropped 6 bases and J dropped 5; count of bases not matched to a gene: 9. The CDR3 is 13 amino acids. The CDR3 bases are TGTGCCTGCACGGCGGGGGACGGGGAGACCCAGTACTTC. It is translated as CACTAGDGETQYF. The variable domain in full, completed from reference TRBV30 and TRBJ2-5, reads SQTIHQWPATLVQPVGSPLSLECTVEGTSNPNLYWYRQAAGRGLQLLFYSVGIGQISSEVPQNLSASRPQDRQFILSSKKLLLSDSGFYLCACTAGDGETQYFGPGTRLLVL.

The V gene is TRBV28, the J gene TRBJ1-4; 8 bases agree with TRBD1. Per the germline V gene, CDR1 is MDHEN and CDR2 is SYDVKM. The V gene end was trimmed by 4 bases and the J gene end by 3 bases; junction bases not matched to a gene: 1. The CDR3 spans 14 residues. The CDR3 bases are TGTGCCAGCAGTTCGACAGGGGCTAATGAAAAACTGTTTTTT. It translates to CASSSTGANEKLFF.

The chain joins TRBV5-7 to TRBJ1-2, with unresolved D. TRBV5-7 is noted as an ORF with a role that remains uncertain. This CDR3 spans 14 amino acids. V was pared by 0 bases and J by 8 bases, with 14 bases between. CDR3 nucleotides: TGTGCCAGCAGCTTGGAGGTCAGGACGAACGGCTACACCTTC. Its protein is CASSLEVRTNGYTF.

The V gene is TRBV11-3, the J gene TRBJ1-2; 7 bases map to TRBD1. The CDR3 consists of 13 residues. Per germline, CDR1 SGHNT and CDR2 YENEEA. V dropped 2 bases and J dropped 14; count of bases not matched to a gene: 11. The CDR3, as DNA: TGTGCCAGCAGCTTACAGGACAGGTCCCCCTTGACCTTC. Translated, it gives CASSLQDRSPLTF.

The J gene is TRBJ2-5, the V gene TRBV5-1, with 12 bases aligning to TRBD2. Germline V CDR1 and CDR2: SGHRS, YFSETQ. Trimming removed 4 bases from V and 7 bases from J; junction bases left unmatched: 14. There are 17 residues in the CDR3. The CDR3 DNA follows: TGCGCCAGCAGCGCTACTTCTAGCGGGAGGGCTCTTTTGACCCAGTACTTC. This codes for CASSATSSGRALLTQYF.

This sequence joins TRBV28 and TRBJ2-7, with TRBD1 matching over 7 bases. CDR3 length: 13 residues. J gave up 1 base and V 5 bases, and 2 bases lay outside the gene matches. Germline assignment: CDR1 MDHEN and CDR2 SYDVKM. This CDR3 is CASSGTASYEQYF. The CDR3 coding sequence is TGTGCCAGCAGTGGGACAGCTTCCTACGAGCAGTACTTC.

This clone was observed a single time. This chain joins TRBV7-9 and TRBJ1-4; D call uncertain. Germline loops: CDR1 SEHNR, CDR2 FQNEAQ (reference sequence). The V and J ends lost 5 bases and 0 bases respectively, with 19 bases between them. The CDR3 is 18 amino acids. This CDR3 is CASSPHPGRIATNEKLFF. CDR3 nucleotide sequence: TGTGCCAGCAGCCCTCACCCGGGCAGAATTGCAACTAATGAAAAACTGTTTTTT.

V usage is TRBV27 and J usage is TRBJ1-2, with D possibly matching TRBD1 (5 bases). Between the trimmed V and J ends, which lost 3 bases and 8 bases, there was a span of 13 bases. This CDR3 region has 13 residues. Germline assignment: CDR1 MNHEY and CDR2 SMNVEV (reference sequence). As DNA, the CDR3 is TGTGCCAGCAGTTTCGGGACCTCATACGGCTACACCTTC. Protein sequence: CASSFGTSYGYTF.

In nucleotides, the CDR3 is TGTGCCAGCAGGTCGTCCGGGAGGGGCTACGAGCAGTACTTC. This codes for CASRSSGRGYEQYF. The J gene is TRBJ2-7, the V gene TRBV2, with 8 bases fitting TRBD2. There are 14 residues in the CDR3. Losses at the gene ends were 6 bases for V and 3 bases for J; bases not matched to a gene: 7. Germline CDR1 and CDR2: SNHLY and FYNNEI.

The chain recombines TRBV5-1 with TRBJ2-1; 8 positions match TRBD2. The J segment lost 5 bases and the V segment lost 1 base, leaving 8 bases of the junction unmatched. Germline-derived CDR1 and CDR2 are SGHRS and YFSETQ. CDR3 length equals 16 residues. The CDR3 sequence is CASSLNPGGPHNEQFF. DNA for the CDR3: TGCGCCAGCAGCTTGAATCCGGGAGGGCCCCACAATGAGCAGTTCTTC.

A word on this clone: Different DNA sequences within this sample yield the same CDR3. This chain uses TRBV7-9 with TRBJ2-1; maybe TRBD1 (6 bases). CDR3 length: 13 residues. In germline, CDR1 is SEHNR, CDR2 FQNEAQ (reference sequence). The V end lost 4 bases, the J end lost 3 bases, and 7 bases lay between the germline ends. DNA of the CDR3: TGTGCCAGCAGCTCACAGGGCTACAATGAGCAGTTCTTC. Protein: CASSSQGYNEQFF.

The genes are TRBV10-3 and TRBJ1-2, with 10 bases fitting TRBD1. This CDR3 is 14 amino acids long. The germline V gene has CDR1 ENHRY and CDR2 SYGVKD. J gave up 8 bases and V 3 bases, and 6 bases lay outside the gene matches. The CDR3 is CAISERDRGGGYTF. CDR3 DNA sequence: TGTGCCATCAGTGAAAGGGACAGGGGCGGAGGCTACACCTTC.

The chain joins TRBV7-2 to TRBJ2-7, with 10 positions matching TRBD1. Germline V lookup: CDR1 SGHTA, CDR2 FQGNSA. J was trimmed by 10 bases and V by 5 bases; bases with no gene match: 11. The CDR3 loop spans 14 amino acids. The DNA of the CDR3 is TGTGCCAGCAGCCCCTGGACAGGGGGTACGGTCCAGTACTTC. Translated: CASSPWTGGTVQYF.

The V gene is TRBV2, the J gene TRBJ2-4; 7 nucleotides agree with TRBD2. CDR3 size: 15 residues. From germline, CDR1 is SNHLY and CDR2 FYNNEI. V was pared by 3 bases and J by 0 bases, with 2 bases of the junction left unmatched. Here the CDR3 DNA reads TGTGCCAGCAGTGATCCGGGGGGAGCCAAAAACATTCAGTACTTC. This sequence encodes CASSDPGGAKNIQYF.

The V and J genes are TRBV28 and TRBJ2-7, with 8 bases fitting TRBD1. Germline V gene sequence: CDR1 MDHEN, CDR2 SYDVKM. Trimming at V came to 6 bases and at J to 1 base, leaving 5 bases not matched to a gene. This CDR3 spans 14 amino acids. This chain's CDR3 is CASSAGGQSYEQYF. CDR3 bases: TGTGCCAGCAGCGCAGGGGGCCAGTCCTACGAGCAGTACTTC.

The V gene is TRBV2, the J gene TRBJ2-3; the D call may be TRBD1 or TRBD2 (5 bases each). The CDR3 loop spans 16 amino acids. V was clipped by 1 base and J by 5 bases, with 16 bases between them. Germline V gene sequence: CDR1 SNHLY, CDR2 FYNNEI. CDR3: CASSEGGTEVRDTQYF. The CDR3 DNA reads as TGTGCCAGCAGTGAAGGAGGGACGGAGGTCCGAGATACGCAGTATTTT.

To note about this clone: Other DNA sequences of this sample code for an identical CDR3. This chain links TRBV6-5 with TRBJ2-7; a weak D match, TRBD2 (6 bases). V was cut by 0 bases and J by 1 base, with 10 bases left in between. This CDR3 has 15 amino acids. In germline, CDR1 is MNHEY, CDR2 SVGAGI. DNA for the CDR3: TGTGCCAGCAGTTACTCTCTTGGGGGGTCCTACGAGCAGTACTTC. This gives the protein CASSYSLGGSYEQYF.

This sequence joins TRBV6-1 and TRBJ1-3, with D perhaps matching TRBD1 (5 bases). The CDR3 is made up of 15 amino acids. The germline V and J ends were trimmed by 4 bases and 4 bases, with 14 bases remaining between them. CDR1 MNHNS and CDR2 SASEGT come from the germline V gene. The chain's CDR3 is CASSVPQASGNTIYF. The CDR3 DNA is TGTGCCAGCAGTGTACCACAGGCCTCCGGAAACACCATATATTTT.

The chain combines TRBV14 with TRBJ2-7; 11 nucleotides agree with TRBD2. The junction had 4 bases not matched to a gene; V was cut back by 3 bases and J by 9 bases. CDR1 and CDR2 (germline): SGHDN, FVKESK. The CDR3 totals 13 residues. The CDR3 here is CASSHPLAGVQYF. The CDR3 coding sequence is TGTGCCAGCAGCCATCCACTAGCGGGAGTGCAGTACTTC.

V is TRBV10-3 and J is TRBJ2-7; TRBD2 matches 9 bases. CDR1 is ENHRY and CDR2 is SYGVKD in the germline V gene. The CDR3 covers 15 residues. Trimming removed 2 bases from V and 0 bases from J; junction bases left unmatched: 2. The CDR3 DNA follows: TGTGCCATCAGTGAGGGGGGACTAGCCTCCTACGAGCAGTACTTC. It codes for CAISEGGLASYEQYF.

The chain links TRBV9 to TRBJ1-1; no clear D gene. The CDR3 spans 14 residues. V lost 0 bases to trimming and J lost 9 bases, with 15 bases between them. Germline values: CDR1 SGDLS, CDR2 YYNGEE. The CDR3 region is CASSVDPPRGKAFF. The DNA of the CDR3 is TGTGCCAGCAGCGTAGATCCTCCCCGGGGTAAAGCTTTCTTT.

CDR3 residues: CASRLCGAGTDTQYF. CDR3 DNA: TGTGCCAGCAGGCTGTGCGGAGCTGGAACAGATACGCAGTATTTT. The chain is built from TRBV9 and TRBJ2-3; D is ambiguous. The length of the CDR3 is 15 residues. Deletions cut 5 bases from V and 3 bases from J, with 16 bases between. Germline V gene lookup returns CDR1 SGDLS and CDR2 YYNGEE.

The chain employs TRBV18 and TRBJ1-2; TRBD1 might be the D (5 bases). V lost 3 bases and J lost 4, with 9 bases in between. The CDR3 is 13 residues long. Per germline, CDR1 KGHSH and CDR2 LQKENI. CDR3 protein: CASSPGVGYGYTF. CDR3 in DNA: TGTGCCAGCTCACCGGGGGTTGGCTATGGCTACACCTTC.

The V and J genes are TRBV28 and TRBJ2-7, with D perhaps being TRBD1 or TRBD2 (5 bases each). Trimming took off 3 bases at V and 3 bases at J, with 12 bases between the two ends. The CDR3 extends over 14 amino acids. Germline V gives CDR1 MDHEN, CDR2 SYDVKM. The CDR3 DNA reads TGTGCCAGCAGTTTCGAACAGGCGGGCTACGAGCAGTACTTC. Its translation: CASSFEQAGYEQYF.

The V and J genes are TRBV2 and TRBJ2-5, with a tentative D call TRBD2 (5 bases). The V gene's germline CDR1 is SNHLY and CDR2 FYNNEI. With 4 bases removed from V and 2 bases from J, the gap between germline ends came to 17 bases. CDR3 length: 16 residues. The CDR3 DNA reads TGTGCCAGCAGTGGGCAAATTCCGGGGTCTCAAGAGACCCAGTACTTC. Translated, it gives CASSGQIPGSQETQYF.

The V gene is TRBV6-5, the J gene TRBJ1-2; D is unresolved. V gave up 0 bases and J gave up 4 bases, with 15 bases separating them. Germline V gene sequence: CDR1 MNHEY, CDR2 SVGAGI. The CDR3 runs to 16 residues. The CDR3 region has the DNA TGTGCCAGCAGTTACTCGAGTCGTGCCAGTTTCTATGGCTACACCTTC. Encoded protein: CASSYSSRASFYGYTF.

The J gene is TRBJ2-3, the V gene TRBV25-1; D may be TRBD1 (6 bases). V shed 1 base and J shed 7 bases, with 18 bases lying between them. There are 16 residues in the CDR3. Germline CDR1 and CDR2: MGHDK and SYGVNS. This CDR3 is CASSELGDNVRYTQYF. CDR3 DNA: TGTGCCAGCAGTGAATTAGGGGACAACGTCAGGTATACGCAGTATTTT.

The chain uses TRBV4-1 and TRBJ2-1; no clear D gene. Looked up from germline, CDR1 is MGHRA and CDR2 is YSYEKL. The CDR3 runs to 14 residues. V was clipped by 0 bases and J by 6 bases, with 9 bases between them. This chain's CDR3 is CASSQDHLANEQFF. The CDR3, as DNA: TGCGCCAGCAGCCAAGATCACCTGGCCAATGAGCAGTTCTTC.